The source of this T cell receptor (beta chain) is a study of OX40 agonist ivuxolimab in advanced cancers. Study at large: The patients got ivuxolimab, which is an agonistic anti-OX40 (CD134) antibody.

Generated by immunoSEQ multiplex PCR, the TCRdb table keeps only in-frame clones and is missing some. The sample holds about 36,000 clones, 84% seen once. This CDR3 region has 15 residues. Per the germline V gene, CDR1 is MDHEN and CDR2 is SYDVKM. V was pared by 4 bases and J by 7 bases, with 17 bases between. The source is an adult with an advanced solid tumor such as melanoma, head and neck, liver or kidney cancer. Sequencing used CD4+ or CD8+ T cells sorted from blood, obtained in a trial of the OX40 agonist ivuxolimab. J is TRBJ1-5 and V is TRBV28; D unclear. In DNA, the CDR3 is TGTGCCAGCAGTTACACGGGAATCTCAGCCCAGCCCCAGCATTTT. Translated, it gives CASSYTGISAQPQHF.